These T cell receptor beta chains were read from a single sample in a study of blood T cell repertoires in COVID-19. Here immunoSEQ multiplex PCR was the method, and the copy in TCRdb shows in-frame clones only, minus some. The profile shows 300,000 to 400,000 clones, 85% of them singletons. Sample: PBMCs or T cells enriched from blood (not recorded which). The source is a woman aged 25 to 39 who had been exposed to COVID-19. CDR3s include the opening cysteine and the closing phenylalanine or tryptophan. The order of the fields is clone size, J gene, D gene, V gene, CDR3 DNA, CDR3 protein. D genes are given only for firm matches. The size of a clone is reported for some rows only, either as once, few or many, or as a class for expanded clones.

- | TRBJ2-5 | TRBD2 | TRBV28 | TGTGCCAGCAGTCCCGATCCCCTCAGTAGCGGGAGGCAAGAGACCCAGTACTTC | CASSPDPLSSGRQETQYF
- | TRBJ2-3 | TRBD1 | TRBV9 | TGTGCCAGCAGCGTAGAACCGCAGGGGGAAGATACGCAGTATTTT | CASSVEPQGEDTQYF
once | TRBJ2-2 | TRBD2 | TRBV6-1 | TGTGCCAGCAGTGAAGCAATAGGGAGGGGCTCGGCCGGGGAGCTGTTTTTT | CASSEAIGRGSAGELFF
- | TRBJ1-1 | - | TRBV5-4 | TGTGCCAGCAGTTTCACAGGGCAGGCCGCTGAAGCTTTCTTT | CASSFTGQAAEAFF
few | TRBJ1-1 | - | TRBV7-9 | TGTGCCAGCAGCTTAGAGGATGACAGCACTGAAGCTTTCTTT | CASSLEDDSTEAFF
few | TRBJ2-7 | - | TRBV9 | TGTGCCAGCAGCCTTAATCTTTACGAGCAGTACTTC | CASSLNLYEQYF
once | TRBJ2-3 | - | TRBV3-1/TRBV3-2 | TGTGCCAGCAGCCAAGGGGTCAGGGATAGGACAGATACGCAGTATTTT | CASSQGVRDRTDTQYF
- | TRBJ1-4 | - | TRBV30 | TGTGCCTGGAGTGTACGGCCCGGGGAAAAACTGTTTTTT | CAWSVRPGEKLFF
- | TRBJ1-4 | TRBD1 | TRBV19 | TGTGCCAGTAGAAAGGGACAGGAAAATGAAAAACTGTTTTTT | CASRKGQENEKLFF
- | TRBJ1-1 | - | TRBV19 | TGTGCCAGTATTCCGACAATAGGGGATTTGAACACTGAAGCTTTCTTT | CASIPTIGDLNTEAFF
- | TRBJ1-3 | - | TRBV5-1 | TGCGCCAGCAGCCCGGGTTCAAACGGGATGGACACCATATATTTT | CASSPGSNGMDTIYF
- | TRBJ2-1 | - | TRBV9 | TGTGCCAGCAGCGCATCCATAGCAGACTGGAATGAGCAGTTCTTC | CASSASIADWNEQFF
- | TRBJ2-2 | - | TRBV28 | TGTGCCAGCAGTGTAGCGCAAGTGAACACCGGGGAGCTGTTTTTT | CASSVAQVNTGELFF
- | TRBJ1-3 | TRBD1 | TRBV5-6 | TGTGCCAGCAGCCGATTTACAGGGGGCTCTGGAAACACCATATATTTT | CASSRFTGGSGNTIYF
- | TRBJ2-6 | - | TRBV21-1 | TGTGCCAGCAGCCCTAATAACCTGTCAGGGGGCACTTTTCGTCCCAACGTCCTGACTTTC | CASSPNNLSGGTFRPNVLTF
few | TRBJ2-7 | - | TRBV6-2/TRBV6-3 | TGTGCCAGCAGTTACTCGACCTCGAGGGACGAGCAGTACTTC | CASSYSTSRDEQYF
- | TRBJ2-1 | TRBD2 | TRBV5-1 | TGCGCCAGCTTTTCCCTAGCGGGCGACGCCAATGAGCAGTTCTTC | CASFSLAGDANEQFF
- | TRBJ2-1 | TRBD2 | TRBV25-1 | TGTGCCAGCAGTACTACTAGCGGAAGAAATGTGAATGAGCAGTTCTTC | CASSTTSGRNVNEQFF
- | TRBJ1-6 | TRBD1 | TRBV27 | TGTGCCAGCAGTCCTAAAGACAGGGGGCGGGTCTCACCCCTCCACTTT | CASSPKDRGRVSPLHF
- | TRBJ2-3 | TRBD2 | TRBV7-2 | TGTGCCAGCAGCGGCACTAGCGGAAGTCTTTCAGATACGCAGTATTTT | CASSGTSGSLSDTQYF
- | TRBJ1-4 | - | TRBV28 | TGTGCCAGCAGTTCTGGGGACATCAATGAAAAACTGTTTTTT | CASSSGDINEKLFF
- | TRBJ2-7 | - | TRBV14 | TGTGCCAGCAGCCAAGGGCCAGGTAGCTCCTACGAGCAGTACTTC | CASSQGPGSSYEQYF
- | TRBJ2-1 | - | TRBV4-3 | TGCGCCAGCAGCCAAGAGCAAACAACCTACAATGAGCAGTTCTTC | CASSQEQTTYNEQFF
- | TRBJ2-1 | TRBD2 | TRBV18 | TGTGCCAGCTCACCACCGCTGCTAGCGGGAGAGGACCAAAGCTCCTACAATGAGCAGTTCTTC | CASSPPLLAGEDQSSYNEQFF
- | TRBJ2-1 | TRBD2 | TRBV2 | TGTGCCAGCGCTAGCGGGAGGACCCCCGACAATGAGCAGTTCTTC | CASASGRTPDNEQFF
- | TRBJ2-1 | - | TRBV9 | TGTGCCAGCAGCGTAGGAGTGAGTACCGAGCAGTTCTTC | CASSVGVSTEQFF
- | TRBJ1-2 | - | TRBV4-2 | TGTGCCAGCAGCCAAGACAGGGAAATTCATGGCTACACCTTC | CASSQDREIHGYTF
- | TRBJ1-2 | TRBD1 | TRBV28 | TGTGCCAGCAGTTTATTAGGCAGGGGGCATGGCTACACCTTC | CASSLLGRGHGYTF
- | TRBJ2-3 | TRBD2 | TRBV9 | TGTGCCAGCAGCCCCGGAATTGTAGCGGGGACAGATACGCAGTATTTT | CASSPGIVAGTDTQYF
- | TRBJ2-5 | TRBD1 | TRBV7-2 | TGTGCCAGCAGCAGGGACAGGGGCGAGACCCAGTACTTC | CASSRDRGETQYF
- | TRBJ2-6 | - | TRBV13 | TGTGCCAGCAGCTCCAGGGTCTCTGGGGCCAACGTCCTGACTTTC | CASSSRVSGANVLTF
- | TRBJ1-4 | - | TRBV4-3 | TGCGCCAGCAGCCAAGATAGGCCAGGGTCTAATGAAAAACTGTTTTTT | CASSQDRPGSNEKLFF
- | TRBJ1-1 | TRBD1 | TRBV9 | TGTGCCAGCAGCCCCAGACAGGGGGAGTCGGAAGCTTTCTTT | CASSPRQGESEAFF
- | TRBJ1-1 | TRBD1 | TRBV19 | TGTGCCAGTATGACAGGGGGCGGCGTGAACACTGAAGCTTTCTTT | CASMTGGGVNTEAFF
- | TRBJ2-5 | - | TRBV28 | TGTGCCACCTCCCACACCTTAAGAGAGACCCAGTACTTC | CATSHTLRETQYF
- | TRBJ2-7 | - | TRBV18 | TGTGCCAGCTCACCTGCACAGGGCCCCTACGAGCAGTACTTC | CASSPAQGPYEQYF
- | TRBJ1-6 | - | TRBV25-1 | TGTGCCAGCAGTGACGGGGGATCGGGTTCACCCCTCCACTTT | CASSDGGSGSPLHF
- | TRBJ2-7 | TRBD1 | TRBV7-9 | TGTGCCAGCAGCTTAGTCCTCCAGGGGGCGGTAGGCTACGAGCAGTACTTC | CASSLVLQGAVGYEQYF
- | TRBJ1-5 | - | TRBV7-2 | TGTGCCAGCAGCTCGCCGGGACAGCCCCAGCATTTT | CASSSPGQPQHF
few | TRBJ1-2 | - | TRBV9 | TGTGCCAGCAGCGTAGTGGTAGATACTAACTATGGCTACACCTTC | CASSVVVDTNYGYTF
once | TRBJ2-7 | - | TRBV12-3/TRBV12-4 | TGTGCCAGCACGAGAGGCCCCACCTACGAGCAGTACTTC | CASTRGPTYEQYF
- | TRBJ1-3 | - | TRBV28 | TGTGCCAGCAGTTTATATCGGTCACAGGGAACGGCTGGAAACACCATATATTTT | CASSLYRSQGTAGNTIYF
- | TRBJ1-1 | - | TRBV18 | TGTGCCAGCTCATCTCCGGGGGTATCGGACACTGAAGCTTTCTTT | CASSSPGVSDTEAFF
- | TRBJ2-1 | TRBD1 | TRBV5-1 | TGCGCCAGCAGCCCCAGGACAGGGCCAAACAAAAACTTCGATGAGCAGTTCTTC | CASSPRTGPNKNFDEQFF
- | TRBJ2-5 | - | TRBV6-5 | TGTGCCAGCAGTTACCCTGGGAGGGAGACCCAGTACTTC | CASSYPGRETQYF
- | TRBJ2-3 | TRBD2 | TRBV15 | TGTGCCACCTCCCCTTTAACGGGGGGGAGCACAGATACGCAGTATTTT | CATSPLTGGSTDTQYF
- | TRBJ1-4 | - | TRBV28 | TGTGCCAGCCGGGGGACTACTAATGAAAAACTGTTTTTT | CASRGTTNEKLFF
- | TRBJ2-2 | TRBD2 | TRBV7-9 | TGTGCCAGCTCTGGACTAGCGGGAGTTTCCGGGGAGCTGTTTTTT | CASSGLAGVSGELFF
- | TRBJ2-7 | TRBD2 | TRBV9 | TGTGCCAGCACCCGGGGACTAGCGCCTTACGAGCAGTACTTC | CASTRGLAPYEQYF